The 16 T cell receptor beta chains given below trace back to one sample, sequenced in a study of T cell responses to AZD1222 COVID-19 vaccine. Data came from immunoSEQ multiplex PCR; TCRdb stores just in-frame clones and leaves some out. The sample shows some 130,000 clones, approximately 91% of them seen only once. The sequenced sample was peripheral blood, obtained on day 0 of AZD1222 vaccination. The source is an adult in good health.

The V gene is TRBV6-5, the J gene TRBJ2-7, with 9 positions matching TRBD1. The CDR3 sequence is 16 residues long. Germline CDR1 is MNHEY and CDR2 is SVGAGI. The V segment lost 4 bases and the J segment 1 base; nucleotides outside the gene matches: 8. This chain's CDR3 is CASSLRGTGTSYEQYF. CDR3 nucleotide sequence: TGTGCCAGCAGTTTAAGGGGGACAGGGACTTCCTACGAGCAGTACTTC.

The chain joins TRBV2 to TRBJ1-1; D unresolved. V lost 7 bases and J 4 bases, leaving 7 bases between the germline ends. The CDR3 is made up of 11 amino acids. CDR1 is SNHLY and CDR2 is FYNNEI in the germline V gene. CDR3 coding DNA: TGTGCCAGCATTCGGGGCACTGAAGCTTTCTTT. Translating it yields CASIRGTEAFF.

This rearrangement joins TRBV25-1 to TRBJ1-6; possibly TRBD1 for D (6 bases). Germline loops: CDR1 MGHDK, CDR2 SYGVNS. The V end lost 4 bases, the J end lost 19 bases, and 20 bases lay between the germline ends. The CDR3 covers 13 residues. CDR3 sequence reads: CASSASTGYHQHF. The CDR3 region has the DNA TGTGCCAGCAGTGCCTCCACAGGGTACCATCAGCACTTT. The entire variable domain, with the rest obtained from reference TRBV25-1 and TRBJ1-6, is as follows: EADIYQTPRYLVIGTGKKITLECSQTMGHDKMYWYQQDPGMELHLIHYSYGVNSTEKGDLSSESTVSRIRTEHFPLTLESARPSHTSQYLCASSASTGYHQHFGNGTRLTVT.

This clone appeared a single time. V and J are TRBV4-1 and TRBJ2-7; TRBD1 is a possible D gene (5 bases). Germline V CDR1 and CDR2: MGHRA, YSYEKL. Trimming left V 3 bases short and J 2 bases short, with 14 bases between. There are 15 residues in the CDR3. The CDR3 protein is CASSQTTDKPYEQYF. DNA for the CDR3: TGCGCCAGCAGCCAGACGACAGATAAACCCTACGAGCAGTACTTC.

This chain connects TRBV27 to TRBJ2-1, with D tentatively TRBD2 (6 bases). V was trimmed by 3 bases and J by 4 bases, leaving 19 bases between them. Germline CDR1 and CDR2: MNHEY and SMNVEV (reference sequence). This CDR3 spans 17 amino acids. As DNA, the CDR3 is TGTGCCAGCAGTTTTTTCCCCCGGGGGAACCCTTACAATGAGCAGTTCTTC. Translated: CASSFFPRGNPYNEQFF.

This sequence joins TRBV7-6 and TRBJ1-1, with D unresolved. The germline V and J ends were trimmed by 5 bases and 0 bases, with 13 bases remaining between them. The CDR3 contains 15 residues. The germline gives CDR1 SGHVS, CDR2 FNYEAQ. The CDR3 DNA is TGTGCCAGCAGCCTAAGACGGAGCTTGAACACTGAAGCTTTCTTT. It specifies CASSLRRSLNTEAFF.

The V and J genes are TRBV9 and TRBJ2-7, with D tentatively TRBD1 or TRBD2 (5 bases each). V was pared by 4 bases and J by 0 bases, with 8 bases between. CDR3 length: 13 residues. Germline values: CDR1 SGDLS, CDR2 YYNGEE. CDR3 in amino acids: CASSRDGSYEQYF. CDR3 bases: TGTGCCAGCAGCCGGGACGGCTCCTACGAGCAGTACTTC. Full variable domain (rest looked up from reference TRBV9 and TRBJ2-7): DSGVTQTPKHLITATGQRVTLRCSPRSGDLSVYWYQQSLDQGLQFLIQYYNGEERAKGNILERFSAQQFPDLHSELNLSSLELGDSALYFCASSRDGSYEQYFGPGTRLTVT.

In DNA, the CDR3 is TGTGCCAGCAGCTTAGTGTCCAGGGCGATCTACGAGCAGTACTTC. This translates into CASSLVSRAIYEQYF. This chain joins TRBV11-2 and TRBJ2-7; tentatively, D is TRBD1 (5 bases). Trimming removed 1 base at V and 3 bases at J, with 13 bases between. Germline V gene sequence: CDR1 SGHAT, CDR2 FQNNGV. The length of the CDR3 is 15 residues.

The chain combines TRBV4-1 with TRBJ1-2; 7 bases align to TRBD1. The CDR3 covers 15 residues. Losses at the gene ends were 1 base for V and 8 bases for J; bases not matched to a gene: 10. Germline CDR1 reads MGHRA; CDR2 reads YSYEKL. The CDR3 reads CASSQGRDSRRGYTF. Written as DNA, the CDR3 is TGCGCCAGCAGCCAAGGCCGGGACAGCCGTCGGGGCTACACCTTC.

The chain couples TRBV7-6 to TRBJ1-4; D perhaps matches TRBD1 (6 bases). The V end was cut by 3 bases, the J end by 0 bases, with 8 bases between. The V gene's germline CDR1 is SGHVS and CDR2 FNYEAQ. This CDR3 is 15 amino acids long. CDR3 bases: TGTGCCAGCAGCTTCCGGGACACAACTAATGAAAAACTGTTTTTT. Translated: CASSFRDTTNEKLFF.

The J gene is TRBJ1-1, the V gene TRBV19, with unresolved D. There are 13 residues in the CDR3. With 10 bases removed from V and 8 bases from J, the gap between germline ends came to 20 bases. The germline CDR1 and CDR2 sequences are LNHDA and SQIVND (reference sequence). Here the CDR3 DNA reads TGTGCCACCGTGGGAGGGCCAGGCCGCGAAGCTTTCTTT. The encoded protein is CATVGGPGREAFF. Complete variable domain (other parts from reference TRBV19 and TRBJ1-1): DGGITQSPKYLFRKEGQNVTLSCEQNLNHDAMYWYRQDPGQGLRLIYYSQIVNDFQKGDIAEGYSVSREKKESFPLTVTSAQKNPTAFYLCATVGGPGREAFFGQGTRLTVV.

This sequence joins TRBV7-9 and TRBJ2-2; TRBD2 aligns across 9 bases. With V trimmed by 2 bases and J by 3 bases, 4 bases remained unmatched. Germline lookup yields CDR1 SEHNR and CDR2 FQNEAQ (reference sequence). This CDR3 region has 16 residues. CDR3 sequence (DNA): TGTGCCAGCAGCTTAAGCCAGCGGGGGGACACCGGGGAGCTGTTTTTT. Translating gives CASSLSQRGDTGELFF.

This clone was recorded only once. The rearrangement joins TRBV9 to TRBJ2-3, with 9 bases identical to TRBD2. V lost 4 bases and J lost 6; bases outside the gene matches: 9. The germline V gene encodes CDR1 SGDLS and CDR2 YYNGEE. This CDR3 has 15 amino acids. CDR3 DNA: TGTGCCAGCAGCCCCGTGGCTAGCGGGGCTGATACGCAGTATTTT. Translated, it gives CASSPVASGADTQYF.

The chain couples TRBV27 to TRBJ2-7, with 7 bases aligning to TRBD1. Germline values: CDR1 MNHEY, CDR2 SMNVEV (reference sequence). With 6 bases clipped from V and 3 bases from J, the junction kept 8 bases outside the gene matches. This CDR3 region has 14 residues. The CDR3 sequence is CASSPKGQNYEQYF. Written as DNA, the CDR3 is TGTGCCAGCAGCCCGAAGGGACAGAACTACGAGCAGTACTTC.

The rearrangement links TRBV7-9 to TRBJ1-4; TRBD1 aligns across 9 bases. CDR1 is SEHNR and CDR2 is FQNEAQ in the germline V gene (reference sequence). V trimming: 4 bases; J trimming: 13 bases; junction bases outside the gene matches: 7. This CDR3 is 13 amino acids long. The CDR3 spells CASSSDRGWVLFF. Written as DNA, the CDR3 is TGTGCCAGCAGCTCGGACAGGGGTTGGGTACTGTTTTTT.

The chain is built from TRBV6-2 or TRBV6-3 and TRBJ1-1, with D possibly TRBD1 on 6 matching bases. Trimming shortened V by 6 bases and J by 9 bases, and 17 bases separated the two germline ends. Per the germline V gene, CDR1 is MNHEY and CDR2 is SVGEGT. The CDR3 totals 13 residues. The CDR3 nucleotides are TGTGCCAGCAGCCGCCAGGGGCGCCCCAAAGCTTTCTTT. Residues: CASSRQGRPKAFF.